This TCR beta chain was recovered during a study of blood T cell repertoires in COVID-19. This CDR3 has 16 amino acids. The germline V gene has CDR1 SQVTM and CDR2 ANQGSEA. The V and J ends lost 4 bases and 6 bases respectively, with 23 bases between them. Generated by immunoSEQ multiplex PCR, the TCRdb table keeps only in-frame clones and is missing some. The table records fewer than 150,000 clones, less than 85% of them present only once. This clonotype was sampled from a human donor in a cohort sampled during active COVID-19. The chain is built from TRBV29-1 and TRBJ2-3; a weak D match, TRBD1 (6 bases). Sequencing was carried out using peripheral blood. CDR3 in DNA: TGCAGCGTTGCACTAGTTCTCTCGCTAAGGGGGGATACGCAGTATTTT. Its translation: CSVALVLSLRGDTQYF.